Listed below are T cell receptor beta chains from one sample, sequenced in a study of metastatic and nonmetastatic thyroid tumors. TCRdb re-called the PCR reads with MiXCR. The sample contains about 38,000 clones, approximately 51% of which appear only once. Sequencing input: tumor tissue. The receptors come from a male donor with papillary thyroid cancer or a benign thyroid nodule (not recorded which). Some clones in this sample may be carry-over from other donors' samples. The CDR3 runs from the conserved cysteine through the conserved F or W. D genes are given only for firm matches. The size field is filled for only some rows; it gives once, few, many or a size class.

>once|TRBD1|TRBV11-2|TRBJ2-7
TGTGCCAGCAGCGCACCGGGACAGAAGTACGAGCAGTACTTC
CASSAPGQKYEQYF
>few|NA|TRBV6-1|TRBJ1-3
TGTGCCAGCAGTGGGACAGCTACACTGTCCGGAAACACCATATATTTT
CASSGTATLSGNTIYF
>NA|TRBD2|TRBV4-1|TRBJ2-2
TGCGCCAGCAGCCAAGGCCTAGCGGGAGTTCGCACCGGGGAGCTGTTTTTT
CASSQGLAGVRTGELFF
>NA|TRBD1|TRBV2|TRBJ2-7
TGTGCCAGCCTGGCCGGGACAGGGGGCGGCTCCGGTCGAGAGCAGTACTTC
CASLAGTGGGSGREQYF
>NA|NA|TRBV7-2|TRBJ2-5
TGTGCCAGCAGCCAGGGGGAGACCCAGTACTTC
CASSQGETQYF
>NA|TRBD2|TRBV2|TRBJ2-7
TGTGCCAGCAGGAACTCGGGACTAGCGAGGGAGGAGCAGTACTTC
CASRNSGLAREEQYF
>few|NA|TRBV6-1|TRBJ2-1
TGTGCCGGCCAAAGCGCCTCCTACAATGAGCAGTTCTTC
CAGQSASYNEQFF
>NA|NA|TRBV19|TRBJ1-1
TGTGCCAGTAGTATAGACGTAGAACAGGGAAGCTATACCGAAGCTTTCTTT
CASSIDVEQGSYTEAFF
>NA|NA|TRBV7-2|TRBJ1-6
TGTGCCAGCAGCACCTTTAAGGGAAATAATTCACCCCTCCACTTT
CASSTFKGNNSPLHF
>NA|TRBD2|TRBV6-1|TRBJ2-3
TGTGCCAGCAGTGAAGTCCCGGGGGGGCCGTCGGATACGCAGTATTTT
CASSEVPGGPSDTQYF
>NA|TRBD1|TRBV19|TRBJ1-2
TGTGCCAGTAGTCCCCGGGACAGGGATGGCTACACCTTC
CASSPRDRDGYTF
>few|NA|TRBV5-4|TRBJ2-2
TGTGCCAGCAGCTTGGTGACCACCGGGGAGCTGTTTTTT
CASSLVTTGELFF
>NA|TRBD1|TRBV11-2|TRBJ1-6
TGTGCCAGCAGTTCAAGTCGAGGGGGACAGAATTCACCCCTCCACTTT
CASSSSRGGQNSPLHF
>NA|TRBD2|TRBV20-1|TRBJ2-3
TGCAGTGCTAAGCGGGGGGTTAGCACAGATACGCAGTATTTT
CSAKRGVSTDTQYF
>once|TRBD1|TRBV18|TRBJ1-5
TGTGCCAGCTCACCACAAGGGACAGTGGATCAGCCCCAGCATTTT
CASSPQGTVDQPQHF
>NA|NA|TRBV3-1|TRBJ1-2
TGTGCCAGCAGCCAAGTTGGGCAGGAGCTCTATGGCTACACCTTC
CASSQVGQELYGYTF
>NA|NA|TRBV12-3/TRBV12-4|TRBJ2-7
TGTGCCAGCAGTTTGAGTCAGGGAGGAGGCGAGCAGTACTTC
CASSLSQGGGEQYF
>NA|TRBD1|TRBV6-5|TRBJ1-6
TGTGCCAGCAGTTATTCTATAGGGACAGGGGGTTCACCCCTCCACTTT
CASSYSIGTGGSPLHF
>NA|TRBD1|TRBV4-1|TRBJ1-4
TGCGCCAGCAGCCAAGATCTCACAGGGGGGAGTGAAAAACTGTTTTTT
CASSQDLTGGSEKLFF
>few|NA|TRBV20-1|TRBJ1-1
TGCAGTGCTAGGCAGGGGAACACTGAAGCTTTCTTT
CSARQGNTEAFF
>NA|TRBD2|TRBV2|TRBJ2-7
TGTGCCAGCAGGGGGCTCCGGCGAGCGGGAGGGCAAACCTCCTACGAGCAGTACTTC
CASRGLRRAGGQTSYEQYF
>few|NA|TRBV2|TRBJ2-5
TGTGCCAGCAGTGAAGATGGTAGCGGAGAGACCCAGTACTTC
CASSEDGSGETQYF
>few|NA|TRBV5-1|TRBJ1-2
TGCGCCAGCAGCTTGGCGGCCACCTCGGATGGCTACACCTTC
CASSLAATSDGYTF
>NA|NA|TRBV5-1|TRBJ2-1
TGCGCCAGCAGCTTGGGTGCTGGATACTACAATGAGCAGTTCTTC
CASSLGAGYYNEQFF
>few|TRBD2|TRBV6-1|TRBJ2-1
TGTGCCAGCAGCCCCGGGACTAGCGCCTACAATGAGCAGTTCTTC
CASSPGTSAYNEQFF
>NA|NA|TRBV7-9|TRBJ1-1
TGTGCCAGCAGCTTAGAGGTTGGGACAGAAGCTTTCTTT
CASSLEVGTEAFF
>NA|NA|TRBV10-3|TRBJ2-7
TGTGCCATCAGGTCAGCCACCTACGAGCAGTACTTC
CAIRSATYEQYF
>NA|NA|TRBV5-1|TRBJ1-1
TGCGCCAGCAGCTTGGCCCAGACGAACACTGAAGCTTTCTTT
CASSLAQTNTEAFF
>NA|NA|TRBV20-1|TRBJ1-1
TGCAGTGCTAGAGATTTTCGGGGATTCAACACTGAAGCTTTCTTT
CSARDFRGFNTEAFF
>NA|NA|TRBV18|TRBJ2-2
TGTGCCAGCTCAGGTTCTTCGAACACCGGGGAGCTGTTTTTT
CASSGSSNTGELFF
>few|TRBD1|TRBV6-4|TRBJ1-2
TGTGCCAGCAGTGACGGGACAGGGATCGAGACTAACTATGGCTACACCTTC
CASSDGTGIETNYGYTF
>NA|NA|TRBV6-6|TRBJ1-6
TGTGCCAGCAGTTACCTGTCTATGGGGGAATCACCCCTCCACTTT
CASSYLSMGESPLHF
>NA|NA|TRBV7-9|TRBJ2-5
TGTGCCAGCAGCTTAGCGGACGGCAGACAAGAGACCCAGTACTTC
CASSLADGRQETQYF
>few|NA|TRBV9|TRBJ2-1
TGTGCCAGCAGCGCCAGGGAGTGGATGTTCTTC
CASSAREWMFF
>few|NA|TRBV12-3/TRBV12-4|TRBJ2-2
TGTGCCAGCATGGAGGGAACCACCGGGGAGCTGTTTTTT
CASMEGTTGELFF
>NA|TRBD1|TRBV30|TRBJ2-7
TGTGCCTGGAGTCTGGGACAGGGCGAGCAGTACTTC
CAWSLGQGEQYF
>once|NA|TRBV19|TRBJ2-2
TGTGCCAGTACCAGAATGTCTAGCGCTCCGAACACCGGGGAGCTGTTTTTT
CASTRMSSAPNTGELFF
>medium-sized|NA|TRBV2|TRBJ2-5
TGTGCCAGCAGTTGGGGCCAAGAGACCCAGTACTTC
CASSWGQETQYF
>once|TRBD1|TRBV14|TRBJ1-3
TGTGCCAGCAGCCAGATTACGCCCCGGGACAGAGCCGGTTCCCCTAAGGCCACCATATATTTT
CASSQITPRDRAGSPKATIYF
>once|NA|TRBV11-1|TRBJ2-1
TGTGCCAGCAGCTTTACACGGTTGGTCCATGAGCAGTTCTTC
CASSFTRLVHEQFF
>NA|NA|TRBV19|TRBJ1-2
TGTGCCAGTAGTCCTGTCGACAGGTTTATAGGGTATGGCTACACCTTC
CASSPVDRFIGYGYTF
>NA|NA|TRBV5-1|TRBJ2-5
TGCGCCAGCAGCTTGGTAGGGATCAAAGAGACCCAGTACTTC
CASSLVGIKETQYF
>NA|TRBD1|TRBV3-1|TRBJ2-7
TGTGCCAGCAGCCAAGAGTGGGGACAGGGCTATTCGGATTCCTACGAGCAGTACTTC
CASSQEWGQGYSDSYEQYF
>NA|NA|TRBV9|TRBJ2-1
TGTGCCAGCAGCGCCGGCCTTGGTGATAGCTCCTACAATGAGCAGTTCTTC
CASSAGLGDSSYNEQFF
>NA|NA|TRBV6-2/TRBV6-3|TRBJ2-2
TGTGCCAGCAGTTTACTGGACACCGGGGAGCTGTTTTTT
CASSLLDTGELFF
>NA|TRBD1|TRBV2|TRBJ1-3
TGTGCCAGCTTGGAGGGGGCGCTGGGAAACACCATATATTTT
CASLEGALGNTIYF
>NA|TRBD2|TRBV7-3|TRBJ2-7
TGTGCCAGCAGCCCCCGGGGGGGACCCTACGAGCAGTACTTC
CASSPRGGPYEQYF
>NA|TRBD2|TRBV2|TRBJ2-3
TGTGCCGGAAAATTAGCGGGGGGCACAGATACGCAGTATTTT
CAGKLAGGTDTQYF
>NA|NA|TRBV11-2|TRBJ2-3
TGTGCCAGCAGCGCCCCGACTAGGGGGGATACGCAGTATTTT
CASSAPTRGDTQYF
>few|NA|TRBV6-1|TRBJ2-7
TGTGCCAGCAGTGTTCGGCAGGGGCCCTACGAGCAGTACTTC
CASSVRQGPYEQYF
>NA|NA|TRBV2|TRBJ2-5
TGTGCCAGCCGATTATCGGGGGGCGCGGAGACCCAGTACTTC
CASRLSGGAETQYF
>NA|NA|TRBV11-2|TRBJ2-2
TGTGCCAGCAGAAGCCGCCCCGCGGAGAACACCGGGGAGCTGTTTTTT
CASRSRPAENTGELFF
>few|TRBD1|TRBV13|TRBJ2-7
TGTGCCAGCCGACAGGGATCCTACGAGCAGTACTTC
CASRQGSYEQYF
>NA|NA|TRBV28|TRBJ2-1
TGTGCCAGCAGTTTATGGGGGGGTCAGGGGCAGTTCTTC
CASSLWGGQGQFF